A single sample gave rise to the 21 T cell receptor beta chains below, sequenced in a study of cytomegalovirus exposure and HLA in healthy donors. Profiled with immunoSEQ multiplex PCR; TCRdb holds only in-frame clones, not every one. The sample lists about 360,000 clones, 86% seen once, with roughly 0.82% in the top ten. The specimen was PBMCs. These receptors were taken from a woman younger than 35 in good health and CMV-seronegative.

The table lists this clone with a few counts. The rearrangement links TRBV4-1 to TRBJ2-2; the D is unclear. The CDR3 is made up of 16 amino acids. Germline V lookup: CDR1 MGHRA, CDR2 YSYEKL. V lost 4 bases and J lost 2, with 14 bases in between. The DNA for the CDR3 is TGCGCCAGCAGCCTCCAACCGGTTCCAAACACCGGGGAGCTGTTTTTT. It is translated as CASSLQPVPNTGELFF.

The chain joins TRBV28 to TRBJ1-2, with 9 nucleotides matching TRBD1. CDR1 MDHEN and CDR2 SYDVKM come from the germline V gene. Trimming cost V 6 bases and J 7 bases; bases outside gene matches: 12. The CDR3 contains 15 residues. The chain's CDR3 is CASSLQGAVSGGYTF. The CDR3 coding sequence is TGTGCCAGCAGCCTACAGGGGGCGGTAAGCGGTGGCTACACCTTC.

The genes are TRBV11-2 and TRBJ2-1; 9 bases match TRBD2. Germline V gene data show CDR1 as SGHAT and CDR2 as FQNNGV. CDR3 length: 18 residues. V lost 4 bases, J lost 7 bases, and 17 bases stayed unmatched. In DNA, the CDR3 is TGTGCCAGCAGCTGGAACCGGGCGGGGGGGCCAGTGAGGAATGAGCAGTTCTTC. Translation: CASSWNRAGGPVRNEQFF.

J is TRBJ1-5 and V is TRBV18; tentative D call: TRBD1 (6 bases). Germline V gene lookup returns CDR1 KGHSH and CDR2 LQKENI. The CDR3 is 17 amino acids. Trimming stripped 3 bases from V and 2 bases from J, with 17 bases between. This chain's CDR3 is CASSPWGLQGGNQPQHF. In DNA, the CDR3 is TGTGCCAGCTCACCCTGGGGATTACAGGGTGGCAATCAGCCCCAGCATTTT.

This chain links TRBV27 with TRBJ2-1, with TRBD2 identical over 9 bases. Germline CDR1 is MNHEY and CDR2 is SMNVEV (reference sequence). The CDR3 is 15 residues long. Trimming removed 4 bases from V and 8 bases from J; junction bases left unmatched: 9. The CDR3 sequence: CASSYPGLASDEQFF. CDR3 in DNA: TGTGCCAGCAGTTATCCGGGACTAGCTAGCGATGAGCAGTTCTTC.

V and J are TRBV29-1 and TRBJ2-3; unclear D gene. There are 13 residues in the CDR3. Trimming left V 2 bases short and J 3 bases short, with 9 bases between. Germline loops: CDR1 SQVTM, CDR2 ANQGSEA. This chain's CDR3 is CSVESSATDTQYF. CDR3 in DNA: TGCAGCGTTGAAAGCTCAGCGACAGATACGCAGTATTTT.

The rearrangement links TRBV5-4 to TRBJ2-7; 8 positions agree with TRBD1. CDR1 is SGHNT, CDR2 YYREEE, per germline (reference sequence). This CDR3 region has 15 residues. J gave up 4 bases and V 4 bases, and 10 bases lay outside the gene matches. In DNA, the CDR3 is TGTGCCAGCAGCAAGCAGGGGGCAGTGGGATACGAGCAGTACTTC. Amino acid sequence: CASSKQGAVGYEQYF.

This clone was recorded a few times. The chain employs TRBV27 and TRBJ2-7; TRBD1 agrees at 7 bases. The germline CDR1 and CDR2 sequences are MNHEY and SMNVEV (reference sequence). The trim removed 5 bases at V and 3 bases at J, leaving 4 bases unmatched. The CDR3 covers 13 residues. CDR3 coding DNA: TGTGCCAGCAGTGGGGGACAGAACTACGAGCAGTACTTC. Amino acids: CASSGGQNYEQYF.

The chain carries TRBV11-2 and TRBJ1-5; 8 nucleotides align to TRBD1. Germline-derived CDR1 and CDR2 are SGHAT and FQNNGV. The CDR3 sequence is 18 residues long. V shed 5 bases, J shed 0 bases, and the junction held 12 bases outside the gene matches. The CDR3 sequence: CASSPGGVVGNSNQPQHF. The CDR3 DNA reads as TGTGCCAGCAGCCCAGGGGGCGTGGTGGGAAATAGCAATCAGCCCCAGCATTTT.

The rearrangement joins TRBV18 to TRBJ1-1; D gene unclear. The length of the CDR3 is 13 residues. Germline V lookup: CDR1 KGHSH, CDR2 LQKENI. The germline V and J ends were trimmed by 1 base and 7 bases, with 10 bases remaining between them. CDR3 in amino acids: CASSPLREGEAFF. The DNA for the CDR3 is TGTGCCAGCTCACCACTGCGAGAGGGTGAAGCTTTCTTT. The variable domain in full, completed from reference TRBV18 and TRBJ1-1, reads NAGVMQNPRHLVRRRGQEARLRCSPMKGHSHVYWYRQLPEEGLKFMVYLQKENIIDESGMPKERFSAEFPKEGPSILRIQQVVRGDSAAYFCASSPLREGEAFFGQGTRLTVV.

DNA for the CDR3: TGTGCCAGCTCACCGGGCTCCCAAGAGACCCAGTACTTC. Its translation is CASSPGSQETQYF. The rearrangement links TRBV18 to TRBJ2-5; D gene ambiguous. This CDR3 has 13 amino acids. V shed 3 bases and J shed 1 base, with 6 bases lying between them. Germline CDR1 reads KGHSH; CDR2 reads LQKENI.

The CDR3 DNA follows: TGTGCCAGCAGTTCGCCGCCAGGGGTCGACACTGAAGCTTTCTTT. This sequence encodes CASSSPPGVDTEAFF. V is TRBV6-5 and J is TRBJ1-1, with D possibly being TRBD1 (6 bases). Germline values: CDR1 MNHEY, CDR2 SVGAGI. The CDR3 covers 15 residues. V was pared by 4 bases and J by 3 bases, with 15 bases between.

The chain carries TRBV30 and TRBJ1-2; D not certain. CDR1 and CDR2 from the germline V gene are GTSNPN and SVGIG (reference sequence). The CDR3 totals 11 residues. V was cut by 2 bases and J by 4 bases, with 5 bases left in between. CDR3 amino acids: CAWSPGYGYTF. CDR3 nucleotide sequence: TGTGCCTGGAGTCCGGGCTATGGCTACACCTTC. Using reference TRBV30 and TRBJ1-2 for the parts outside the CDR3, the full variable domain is SQTIHQWPATLVQPVGSPLSLECTVEGTSNPNLYWYRQAAGRGLQLLFYSVGIGQISSEVPQNLSASRPQDRQFILSSKKLLLSDSGFYLCAWSPGYGYTFGSGTRLTVV.

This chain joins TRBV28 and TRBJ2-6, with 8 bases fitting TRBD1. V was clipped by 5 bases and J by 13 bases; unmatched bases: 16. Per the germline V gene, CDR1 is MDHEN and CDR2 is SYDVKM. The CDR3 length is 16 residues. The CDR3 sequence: CASSNTGQGGFRVLTF. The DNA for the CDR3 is TGTGCCAGCAGTAACACCGGACAGGGTGGGTTCAGGGTCCTGACTTTC.

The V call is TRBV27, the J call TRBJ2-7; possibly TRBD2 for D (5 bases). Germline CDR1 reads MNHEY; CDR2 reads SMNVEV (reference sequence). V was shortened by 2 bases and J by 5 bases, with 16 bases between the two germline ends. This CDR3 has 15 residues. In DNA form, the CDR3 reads TGTGCCAGCAGTTTAAGGAACGGGATAGTCGACGAGCAGTACTTC. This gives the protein CASSLRNGIVDEQYF.

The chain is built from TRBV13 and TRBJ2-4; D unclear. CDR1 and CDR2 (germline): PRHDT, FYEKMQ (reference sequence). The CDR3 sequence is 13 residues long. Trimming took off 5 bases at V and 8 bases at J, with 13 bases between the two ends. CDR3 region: CASSPRFPDIQYF. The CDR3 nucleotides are TGTGCCAGCAGCCCCCGGTTTCCGGACATTCAGTACTTC.

Here the CDR3 DNA reads TGTGCCAGTAGTATTGACAGGCGGGATGGCTACACCTTC. This encodes CASSIDRRDGYTF. This chain links TRBV19 with TRBJ1-2; a weak D match, TRBD1 (6 bases). Between the trimmed V and J ends, which lost 3 bases and 6 bases, there was a span of 11 bases. CDR3 length: 13 residues. The germline V gene has CDR1 LNHDA and CDR2 SQIVND (reference sequence).

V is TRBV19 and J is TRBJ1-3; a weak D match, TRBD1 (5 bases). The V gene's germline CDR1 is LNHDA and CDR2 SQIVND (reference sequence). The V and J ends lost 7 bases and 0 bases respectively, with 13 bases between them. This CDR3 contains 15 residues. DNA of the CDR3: TGTGCCAGTACCGTTGCGGGACTCTCTGGAAACACCATATATTTT. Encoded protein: CASTVAGLSGNTIYF.

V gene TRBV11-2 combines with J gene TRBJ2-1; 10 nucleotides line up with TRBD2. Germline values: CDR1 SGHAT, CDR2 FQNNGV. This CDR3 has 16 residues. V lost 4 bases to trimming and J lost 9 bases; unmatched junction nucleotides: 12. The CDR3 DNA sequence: TGTGCCAGCAGCTCTAGAAGGAGCGGGGGGGCATCTGAGCAGTTCTTC. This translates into CASSSRRSGGASEQFF.

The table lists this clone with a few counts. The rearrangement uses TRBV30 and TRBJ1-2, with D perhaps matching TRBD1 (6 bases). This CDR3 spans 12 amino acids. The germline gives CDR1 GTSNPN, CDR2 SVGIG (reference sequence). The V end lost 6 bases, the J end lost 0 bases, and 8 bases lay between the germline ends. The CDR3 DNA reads TGTGCCTGCACAGGGACTAACTATGGCTACACCTTC. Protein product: CACTGTNYGYTF.

The CDR3 DNA follows: TGTGCCACCAACCTTCGGACAGGAGGTTCCCGAGAGACCCAGTACTTC. This translates into CATNLRTGGSRETQYF. The chain has TRBV2 and TRBJ2-5; TRBD1 agrees at 7 bases. The CDR3 contains 16 residues. V lost 10 bases, J lost 4 bases, and 18 bases stayed unmatched. From germline, CDR1 is SNHLY and CDR2 FYNNEI.